The clone carrying this T cell receptor beta chain came up once. The sample belongs to a study of CD8+ T cells in alopecia areata. The authors extracted RNA and reverse transcribed it into cDNA as the sequencing template. Method: immunoSEQ multiplex PCR; TCRdb's copy keeps in-frame clones and lacks some. The profile shows 150,000 to 200,000 clones, roughly 60% of them singletons. Sample treatment: oral pan-JAK inhibitor, 5-10 mg twice daily. Trimming left V 0 bases short and J 2 bases short, with 8 bases between. The CDR3 runs to 14 residues. Looked up from germline, CDR1 is MNHNY and CDR2 is SVGAGI (reference sequence).

The material was CD4+ T cells sorted from blood, obtained at week 24, from a patient treated with tofacitinib. The chain links TRBV6-6 to TRBJ2-7; D is possibly TRBD1 (6 bases). This sequence originates from a human donor with alopecia areata. Here the CDR3 reads CASSYSKGAYEQYF. CDR3 DNA sequence: TGTGCCAGCAGTTACTCGAAGGGGGCCTACGAGCAGTACTTC.